This T cell receptor (beta chain) was captured by sequencing in a study of shared T cell receptors in the human thymus. The germline V gene encodes CDR1 SGHDT and CDR2 YYEEEE. CDR3 length: 18 residues. With V trimmed by 4 bases and J by 5 bases, 14 bases remained unmatched. Sequenced by immunoSEQ multiplex PCR; TCRdb stores in-frame clones only, minus some. The sample lists hundreds of thousands of clones, roughly 88% occurring once. In addition, the sample was reused for a study of human thymus T cells.

The chain joins TRBV5-6 to TRBJ2-7; 14 bases match TRBD2. Sequencing used thymocytes. The sequence was obtained from a boy under three years old with a congenital heart defect. CDR3 nucleotides: TGTGCCAGCAGCCCCACTGGTGGGACTAGCGGGAGTGGCGACGAGCAGTACTTC. It codes for CASSPTGGTSGSGDEQYF.